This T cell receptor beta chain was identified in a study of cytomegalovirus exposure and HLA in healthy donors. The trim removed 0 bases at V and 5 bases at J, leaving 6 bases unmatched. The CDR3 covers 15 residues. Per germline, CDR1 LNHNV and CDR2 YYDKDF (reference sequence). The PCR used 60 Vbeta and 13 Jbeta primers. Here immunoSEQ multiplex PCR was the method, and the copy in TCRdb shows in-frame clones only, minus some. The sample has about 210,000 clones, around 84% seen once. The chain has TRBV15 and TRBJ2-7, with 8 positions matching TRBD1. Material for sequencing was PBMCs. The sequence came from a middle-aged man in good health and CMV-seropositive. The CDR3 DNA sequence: TGTGCCACCAGCAGAGATGGGGCGACAGGGGACGAGCAGTACTTC. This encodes CATSRDGATGDEQYF.